A selection of T cell receptor beta chains follows, all from one sample in a study of T-cell reconstitution after alpha-beta-depleted transplantation in children. MiXCR, applied by TCRdb to the PCR reads, yields one record per CDR3 protein. The sample includes a few hundred thousand distinct CDR3 sequences, 25% to 30% seen only once; the top ten take about 35%. Source: PBMCs, taken before TCRalphabeta/CD19-depleted stem cell transplant. Receptors originate from a boy under two years old with Wiskott-Aldrich syndrome, due to receive a stem cell transplant. CDR3s include the opening cysteine and the closing phenylalanine or tryptophan. The D gene is left open where the match is weak. Clone size is stated in some rows and not others, as once, few, many or a class when expanded.

j_gene	abundance	d_gene	v_gene	CDR3aa	CDR3nt
TRBJ2-7	.	TRBD2	TRBV27	CASSPGLAHEQYF	TGTGCCAGCAGCCCTGGACTAGCCCACGAGCAGTACTTC
TRBJ2-2	few	.	TRBV10-3	CAIREFSSDGELFF	TGTGCCATCAGAGAATTCTCTAGCGACGGGGAGCTGTTTTTT
TRBJ2-1	few	.	TRBV29-1	CSVEPLLNEQFF	TGCAGCGTTGAACCTCTTCTCAATGAGCAGTTCTTC
TRBJ2-1	.	.	TRBV15	CATSRDGTNEQFF	TGTGCCACCAGCAGGGACGGAACCAATGAGCAGTTCTTC
TRBJ1-3	few	.	TRBV20-1	CSARAWVGDRSGNTIYF	TGCAGTGCTAGAGCCTGGGTAGGGGACCGCTCTGGAAACACCATATATTTT
TRBJ2-1	.	.	TRBV3-1	CASSPVALRGEQFF	TGTGCCAGCAGCCCAGTAGCCTTGAGGGGTGAGCAGTTCTTC
TRBJ2-1	few	TRBD2	TRBV29-1	CSSFGTSGNYNEQFF	TGCAGCAGTTTTGGGACTAGCGGCAACTACAATGAGCAGTTCTTC
TRBJ2-7	few	.	TRBV11-2	CASSIPGTGSYEQYF	TGTGCCAGCAGCATACCCGGGACGGGATCCTACGAGCAGTACTTC
TRBJ1-1	few	.	TRBV6-5	CASSYSPGTSTEAFF	TGTGCCAGCAGTTACTCCCCGGGTACGAGCACTGAAGCTTTCTTT
TRBJ2-7	.	TRBD1	TRBV2	CASRSTGTVYEQYF	TGTGCCAGCAGATCTACCGGGACAGTCTACGAGCAGTACTTC
TRBJ1-5	few	.	TRBV6-2/TRBV6-3	CASSSVRNQPQHF	TGTGCCAGCAGTTCAGTTAGAAATCAGCCCCAGCATTTT
TRBJ2-1	.	.	TRBV10-3	CAIKGQGLGSGEQFF	TGTGCCATCAAGGGCCAGGGACTGGGTTCAGGGGAGCAGTTCTTC
TRBJ2-3	.	.	TRBV2	CASGRGLQLDTQYF	TGTGCCAGCGGACGGGGACTCCAGCTGGATACGCAGTATTTT
TRBJ1-2	few	.	TRBV5-1	CASSLTHRVRGYGYTF	TGCGCCAGCAGCCTGACCCACAGGGTGCGTGGCTATGGCTACACCTTC
TRBJ2-3	few	.	TRBV7-3	CASSPTRTDTQYF	TGTGCCAGCAGCCCAACCAGGACAGATACGCAGTATTTT
TRBJ2-7	few	.	TRBV27	CASSSRRSEQYF	TGTGCCAGCAGCTCTCGGAGGAGCGAGCAGTACTTC
TRBJ2-7	few	.	TRBV5-1	CASSLGWDISYEQYF	TGCGCCAGCAGCTTGGGCTGGGACATCTCCTACGAGCAGTACTTC
TRBJ1-1	few	.	TRBV10-3	CAISTGGRIFTEAFF	TGTGCCATCAGTACGGGCGGCCGGATCTTCACTGAAGCTTTCTTT
TRBJ2-5	.	.	TRBV6-5	CASSYSLDSLGTQYF	TGTGCCAGCAGTTACTCCCTGGACAGTCTGGGGACCCAGTACTTC
TRBJ2-3	few	TRBD1	TRBV5-1	CASSWGQGPDTQYF	TGCGCCAGCAGCTGGGGACAGGGACCAGATACGCAGTATTTT
TRBJ2-1	.	TRBD2	TRBV29-1	CSVEDRGLAGGWVQFF	TGCAGCGTTGAAGATAGGGGACTAGCGGGAGGATGGGTGCAGTTCTTC
TRBJ2-1	.	TRBD2	TRBV5-1	CASSLERDYNEQFF	TGCGCCAGCAGCTTGGAGCGGGACTACAATGAGCAGTTCTTC
TRBJ1-3	.	.	TRBV12-3/TRBV12-4	CASRMGTGSSSGNTIYF	TGTGCCAGCAGGATGGGTACCGGGTCCAGCTCTGGAAACACCATATATTTT
TRBJ2-7	few	.	TRBV10-3	CAISSGDRNEQYF	TGTGCCATCAGTTCAGGGGATCGGAACGAGCAGTACTTC
TRBJ1-1	few	.	TRBV20-1	CSARRPGRQMNTEAFF	TGCAGTGCTAGAAGACCGGGTAGACAGATGAACACTGAAGCTTTCTTT
TRBJ2-5	few	TRBD1	TRBV12-3/TRBV12-4	CASRLDRDGEETQYF	TGTGCCAGCAGACTAGACAGGGATGGTGAGGAGACCCAGTACTTC
TRBJ1-1	.	.	TRBV11-2	CASSLGVGLIMNTEAFF	TGTGCCAGCAGCTTAGGGGTCGGACTGATCATGAACACTGAAGCTTTCTTT
TRBJ2-2	.	TRBD1	TRBV10-3	CAIRDRDRVTGELFF	TGTGCCATCAGAGACCGGGACAGGGTCACCGGGGAGCTGTTTTTT
TRBJ2-1	few	.	TRBV7-9	CASSLVRDYNEQFF	TGTGCCAGCAGCTTAGTCCGCGATTACAATGAGCAGTTCTTC
TRBJ2-1	few	.	TRBV5-1	CASKSMARGGPYNEQFF	TGCGCCAGCAAAAGCATGGCGCGAGGAGGACCCTACAATGAGCAGTTCTTC
TRBJ2-7	.	TRBD1	TRBV18	CASSTGQGREQYF	TGTGCCAGCTCCACCGGACAGGGCAGAGAGCAGTACTTC
TRBJ2-1	.	.	TRBV5-1	CASSPWTPRGSNEQFF	TGCGCCAGCAGCCCGTGGACCCCACGGGGAAGTAATGAGCAGTTCTTC
TRBJ2-1	.	TRBD1	TRBV20-1	CSAKSPGQGRDEQFF	TGCAGTGCAAAATCTCCGGGACAGGGGAGAGATGAGCAGTTCTTC
TRBJ1-2	few	.	TRBV20-1	CSLPAPNYGYTF	TGCAGCTTGCCGGCGCCTAACTATGGCTACACCTTC